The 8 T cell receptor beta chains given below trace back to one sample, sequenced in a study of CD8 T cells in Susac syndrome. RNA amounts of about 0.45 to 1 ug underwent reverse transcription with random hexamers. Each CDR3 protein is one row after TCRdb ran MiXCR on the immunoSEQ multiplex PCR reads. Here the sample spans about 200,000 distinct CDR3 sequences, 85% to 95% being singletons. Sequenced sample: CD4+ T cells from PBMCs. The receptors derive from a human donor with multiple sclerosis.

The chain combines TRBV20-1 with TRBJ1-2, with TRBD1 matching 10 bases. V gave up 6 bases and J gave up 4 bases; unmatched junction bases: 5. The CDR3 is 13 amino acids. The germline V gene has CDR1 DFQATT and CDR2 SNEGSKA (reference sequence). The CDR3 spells CSAGQGFPYGYTF. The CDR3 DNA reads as TGCAGTGCGGGACAGGGGTTCCCCTATGGCTACACCTTC.

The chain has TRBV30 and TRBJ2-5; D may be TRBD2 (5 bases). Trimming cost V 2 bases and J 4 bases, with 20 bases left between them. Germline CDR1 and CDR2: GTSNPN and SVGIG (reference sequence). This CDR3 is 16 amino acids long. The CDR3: CAWSPRGPLSGETQYF. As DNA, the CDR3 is TGTGCCTGGAGTCCACGCGGGCCCCTATCCGGAGAGACCCAGTACTTC.

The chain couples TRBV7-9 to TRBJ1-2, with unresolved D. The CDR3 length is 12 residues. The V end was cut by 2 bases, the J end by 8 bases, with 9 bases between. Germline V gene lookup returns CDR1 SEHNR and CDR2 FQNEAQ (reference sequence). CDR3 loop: CASSLSDDGYTF. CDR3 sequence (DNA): TGTGCCAGCAGCTTATCGGACGACGGCTACACCTTC.

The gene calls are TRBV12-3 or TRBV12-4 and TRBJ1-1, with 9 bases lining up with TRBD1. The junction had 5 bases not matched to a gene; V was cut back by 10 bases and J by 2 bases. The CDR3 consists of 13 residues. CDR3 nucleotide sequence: TGTGCCAACCGACAGGGGGTAAACACTGAAGCTTTCTTT. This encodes CANRQGVNTEAFF.

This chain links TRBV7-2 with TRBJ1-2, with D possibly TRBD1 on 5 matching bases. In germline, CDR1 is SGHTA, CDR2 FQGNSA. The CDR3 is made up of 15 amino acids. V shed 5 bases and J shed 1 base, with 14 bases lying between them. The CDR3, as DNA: TGTGCCAGCAGCCGGGCTTCGGGGCTTAACTATGGCTACACCTTC. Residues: CASSRASGLNYGYTF.

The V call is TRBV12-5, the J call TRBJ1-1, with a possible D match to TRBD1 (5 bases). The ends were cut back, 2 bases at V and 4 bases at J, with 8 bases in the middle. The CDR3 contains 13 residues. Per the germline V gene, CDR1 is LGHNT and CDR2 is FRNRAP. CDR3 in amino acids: CASGLSGTTEAFF. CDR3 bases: TGTGCTAGTGGTTTGTCAGGGACCACTGAAGCTTTCTTT. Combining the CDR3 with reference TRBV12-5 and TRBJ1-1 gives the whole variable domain DARVTQTPRHKVTEMGQEVTMRCQPILGHNTVFWYRQTMMQGLELLAYFRNRAPLDDSGMPKDRFSAEMPDATLATLKIQPSEPRDSAVYFCASGLSGTTEAFFGQGTRLTVV.

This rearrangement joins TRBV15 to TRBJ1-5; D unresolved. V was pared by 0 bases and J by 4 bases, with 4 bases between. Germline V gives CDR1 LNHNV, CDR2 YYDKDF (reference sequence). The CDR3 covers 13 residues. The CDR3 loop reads CATSRDRNQPQHF. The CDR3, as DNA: TGTGCCACCAGCAGAGACAGGAATCAGCCCCAGCATTTT.

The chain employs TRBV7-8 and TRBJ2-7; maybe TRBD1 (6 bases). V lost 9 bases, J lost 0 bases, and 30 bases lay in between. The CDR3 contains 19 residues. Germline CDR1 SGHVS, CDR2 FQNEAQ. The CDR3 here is CASWGPRVIPGGISYEQYV. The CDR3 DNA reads TGTGCCAGTTGGGGGCCCAGGGTGATCCCGGGTGGTATCTCCTACGAGCAGTACGTC.